This record looks at one T cell receptor beta chain sequence and its context. The antigen is undetermined. Data came from immunoSEQ multiplex PCR; TCRdb stores just in-frame clones and leaves some out. The top ten clones hold 3% to 4.5% of a sample with some 74,000 clones, roughly 93% of them seen once. These data belong to a study of cytomegalovirus exposure and HLA in healthy donors. The CDR3 spans 13 residues. Germline CDR1 reads SGDLS; CDR2 reads YYNGEE. Trimming at V came to 7 bases and at J to 2 bases, leaving 5 bases not matched to a gene. Study-wide points: The study designated 150 to 200 TCR beta chains cytomegalovirus-associated. Most TCR sequences showed up rarely, but some public TCRs showed up in many donors.

V and J are TRBV9 and TRBJ1-2; 7 nucleotides line up with TRBD1. Input material: PBMCs. The clonotype originates from a woman in her twenties or thirties in good health and CMV-seronegative. Here the CDR3 DNA reads TGTGCCAGCCGTGGGACAGCCAACTATGGCTACACCTTC. Its protein is CASRGTANYGYTF.